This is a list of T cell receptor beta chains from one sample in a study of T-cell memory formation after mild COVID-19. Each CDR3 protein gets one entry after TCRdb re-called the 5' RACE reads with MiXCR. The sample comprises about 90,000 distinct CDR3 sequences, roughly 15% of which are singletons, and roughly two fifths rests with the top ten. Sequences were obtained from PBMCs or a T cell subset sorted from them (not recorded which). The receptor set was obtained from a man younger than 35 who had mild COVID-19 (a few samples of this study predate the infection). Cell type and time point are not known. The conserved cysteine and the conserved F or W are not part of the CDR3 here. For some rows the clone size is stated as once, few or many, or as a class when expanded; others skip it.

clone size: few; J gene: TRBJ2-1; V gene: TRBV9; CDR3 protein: ASSVVGVSYNEQF
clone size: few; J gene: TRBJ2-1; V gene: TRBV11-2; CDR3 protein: ASSLGWASVPNADEQF
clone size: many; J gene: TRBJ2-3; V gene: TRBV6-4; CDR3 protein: ASSDSSGGTDTQY
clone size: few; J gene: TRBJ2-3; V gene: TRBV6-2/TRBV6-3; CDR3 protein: ASSYSIAPSGGTDTQY
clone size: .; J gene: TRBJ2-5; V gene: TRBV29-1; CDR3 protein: SVEELAGEETQY
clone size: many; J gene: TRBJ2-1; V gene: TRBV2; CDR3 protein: ASLALNSYNEQF
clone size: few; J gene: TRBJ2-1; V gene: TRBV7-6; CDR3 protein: ASSLGPKVYNEQF
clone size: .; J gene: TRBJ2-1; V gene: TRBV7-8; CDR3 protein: ASSLARLSSGGSYNEQF
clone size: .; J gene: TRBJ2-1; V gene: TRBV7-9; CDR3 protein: ASNLSGGDNEQF
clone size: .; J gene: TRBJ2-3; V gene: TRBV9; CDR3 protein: ASSVTTSGGRDTQY
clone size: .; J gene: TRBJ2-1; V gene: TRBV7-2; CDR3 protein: ASSLVPGGYNERF
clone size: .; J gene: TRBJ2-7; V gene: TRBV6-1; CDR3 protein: ASRVGLSYEQY
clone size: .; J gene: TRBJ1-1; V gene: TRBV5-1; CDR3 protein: ASSSDRPGPEAF
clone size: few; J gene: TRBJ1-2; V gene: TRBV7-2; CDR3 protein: ASSLEVLGEDGYT
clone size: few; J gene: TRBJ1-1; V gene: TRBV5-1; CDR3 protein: ASSFAQGATNTEAF
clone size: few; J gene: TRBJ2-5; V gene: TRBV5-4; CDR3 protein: ASSRDSQETQY
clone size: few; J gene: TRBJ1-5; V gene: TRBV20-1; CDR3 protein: SARPVVGMSNQPQH
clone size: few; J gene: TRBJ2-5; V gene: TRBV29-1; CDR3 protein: SVDEFLETQY
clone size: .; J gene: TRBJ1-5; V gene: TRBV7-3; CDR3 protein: ASSSTGGCGNQPQH
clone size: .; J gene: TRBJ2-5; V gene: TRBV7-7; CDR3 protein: ASSANGPRETQY
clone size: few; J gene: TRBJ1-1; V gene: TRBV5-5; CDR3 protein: ASSYGTGSNTEAF
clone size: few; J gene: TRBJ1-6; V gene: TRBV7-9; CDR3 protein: ASSLQGRGLDSPLH
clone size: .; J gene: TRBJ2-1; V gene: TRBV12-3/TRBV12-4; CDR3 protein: ASSSRGPNEQF
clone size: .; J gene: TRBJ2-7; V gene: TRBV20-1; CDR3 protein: SASIRADGSYEQY
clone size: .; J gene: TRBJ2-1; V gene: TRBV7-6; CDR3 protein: ASSPTAPRSYNEQF